Each of the 21 T cell receptor beta chains below was sequenced from the same sample in a study of shared clonotypes between healthy human individuals. Libraries were prepared by immunoSEQ multiplex PCR; TCRdb keeps only in-frame clonotypes and omits some of them. The repertoire includes some 2.4 million clones, roughly 93% of them detected once, and 0.36% sits in the top ten. Sequences were obtained from naive CD4+ T cells from PBMCs. Subset here: CD45RA+ positively selected. These receptors all stem from a man between 18 and 29 years old in good health. Some clones in this sample may be carry-over from other donors' samples.

This chain connects TRBV7-9 to TRBJ2-5, with TRBD1 as a possible D gene (6 bases). This CDR3 spans 14 amino acids. V dropped 5 bases and J dropped 2 bases, with 12 bases sitting between them. The germline V gene has CDR1 SEHNR and CDR2 FQNEAQ (reference sequence). CDR3 sequence: CASSHLGGQETQYF. CDR3 sequence (DNA): TGTGCCAGCAGCCATTTAGGGGGACAAGAGACCCAGTACTTC.

In DNA form, the CDR3 reads TGTGCCAGCAGACGACTAGCGGGAATCAATGAGCAGTTCTTC. Translating it yields CASRRLAGINEQFF. This rearrangement joins TRBV6-5 to TRBJ2-1, with 11 nucleotides matching TRBD2. Germline V gene data show CDR1 as MNHEY and CDR2 as SVGAGI. Germline trimming cut 6 bases from V and 6 bases from J; bases unmatched to any gene: 4. The CDR3 extends over 14 amino acids.

The chain carries TRBV2 and TRBJ1-1, with a tentative D call TRBD1 (6 bases). This CDR3 comprises 14 residues. The germline gives CDR1 SNHLY, CDR2 FYNNEI. The V end was cut by 5 bases, the J end by 1 base, with 11 bases between. This CDR3 is CASSTGGANTEAFF. CDR3 bases: TGTGCCAGCAGTACCGGGGGGGCGAACACTGAAGCTTTCTTT.

This clone was picked up one time. The V gene is TRBV10-3, the J gene TRBJ1-4, with D tentatively TRBD1 (5 bases). Trimming took 5 bases from V and 0 from J, leaving 13 bases between them. This CDR3 has 16 amino acids. Germline V gene sequence: CDR1 ENHRY, CDR2 SYGVKD. The CDR3 reads CAISRDRDATNEKLFF. CDR3 nucleotide sequence: TGTGCCATCAGTCGGGACCGCGACGCAACTAATGAAAAACTGTTTTTT.

This chain links TRBV25-1 with TRBJ2-5, with D perhaps matching TRBD2 (7 bases). CDR1 is MGHDK and CDR2 is SYGVNS in the germline V gene. The CDR3 is 14 residues long. V was pared by 1 base and J by 4 bases, with 10 bases between. The CDR3 DNA follows: TGTGCCAGCAGTGAATTCGGGGGGCGAGAGACCCAGTACTTC. Its protein product is CASSEFGGRETQYF.

The chain has TRBV10-1 and TRBJ2-1, with 13 bases matching TRBD2. Germline CDR1 reads WNHNN; CDR2 reads SYGVQD (reference sequence). The CDR3 is 15 amino acids. With V trimmed by 4 bases and J by 7 bases, 4 bases remained unmatched. The CDR3 region has the DNA TGCGCCAGCAGTGGCGGACTAGCGGGAGAGAATGAGCAGTTCTTC. Translation gives CASSGGLAGENEQFF.

The V gene is TRBV28, the J gene TRBJ2-7; possibly TRBD2 for D (6 bases). CDR1 and CDR2 (germline): MDHEN, SYDVKM. The length of the CDR3 is 14 residues. The V end lost 5 bases, the J end lost 2 bases, and 13 bases lay between the germline ends. The CDR3 nucleotides are TGTGCCAGCAGTCCCCTGGGAGGCCCCTACGAGCAGTACTTC. Encoded protein: CASSPLGGPYEQYF.

The chain recombines TRBV29-1 with TRBJ1-4; D possibly corresponds to TRBD1 (6 bases). The CDR3 is 15 residues long. Germline CDR1 is SQVTM and CDR2 is ANQGSEA. V lost 7 bases and J lost 3, with 18 bases in between. CDR3: CSGRRGAAANEKLFF. The CDR3 region has the DNA TGCAGCGGCAGGAGGGGGGCGGCAGCTAATGAAAAACTGTTTTTT.

CDR3 in amino acids: CASSLGLAETNEQFF. CDR3 in DNA: TGTGCCAGCAGCTTAGGACTAGCGGAAACCAATGAGCAGTTCTTC. V is TRBV7-9 and J is TRBJ2-1; TRBD2 matches at 9 bases. CDR3 length equals 15 residues. Germline lookup yields CDR1 SEHNR and CDR2 FQNEAQ (reference sequence). With 1 base clipped from V and 6 bases from J, the junction kept 4 bases outside the gene matches.

The chain combines TRBV6-1 with TRBJ2-1; no clear D. Looked up from germline, CDR1 is MNHNS and CDR2 is SASEGT. The V gene lost 2 bases and the J gene lost 0 bases, with 8 bases spanning the gap. The CDR3 runs 15 residues. The DNA for the CDR3 is TGTGCCAGCAGTGAAATACTCTCCTCCTACAATGAGCAGTTCTTC. Its translation is CASSEILSSYNEQFF.

The genes are TRBV11-2 and TRBJ1-3; D might be TRBD1 (6 bases). Germline-derived CDR1 and CDR2 are SGHAT and FQNNGV. V gave up 6 bases and J gave up 10 bases, with 19 bases separating them. This CDR3 region has 14 residues. CDR3: CASRPRDNLLTIYF. DNA for the CDR3: TGTGCCAGCAGACCCCGGGACAATTTGTTAACCATATATTTT.

The chain recombines TRBV28 with TRBJ2-2; 14 bases fit TRBD2. In germline, CDR1 is MDHEN, CDR2 SYDVKM. Losses at the gene ends were 7 bases for V and 4 bases for J; bases not matched to a gene: 8. The CDR3 consists of 17 residues. The CDR3 DNA sequence: TGTGCCAGCACGTACTTCGGGACTAGCGGGAGCACCGGGGAGCTGTTTTTT. This encodes CASTYFGTSGSTGELFF. The variable domain in full, completed from reference TRBV28 and TRBJ2-2, reads DVKVTQSSRYLVKRTGEKVFLECVQDMDHENMFWYRQDPGLGLRLIYFSYDVKMKEKGDIPEGYSVSREKKERFSLILESASTNQTSMYLCASTYFGTSGSTGELFFGEGSRLTVL.

V is TRBV7-9 and J is TRBJ1-2, with D uncertain. Looked up from germline, CDR1 is SEHNR and CDR2 is FQNEAQ (reference sequence). This CDR3 has 14 amino acids. Trimming removed 8 bases at V and 6 bases at J, with 19 bases between. The CDR3 region is CASQSPGPGDGYTF. The DNA for the CDR3 is TGTGCCAGCCAATCTCCAGGACCAGGTGATGGCTACACCTTC. Drawing the rest from reference TRBV7-9 and TRBJ1-2, the complete variable domain is DTGVSQNPRHKITKRGQNVTFRCDPISEHNRLYWYRQTLGQGPEFLTYFQNEAQLEKSRLLSDRFSAERPKGSFSTLEIQRTEQGDSAMYLCASQSPGPGDGYTFGSGTRLTVV.

This chain connects TRBV9 to TRBJ2-1; 7 bases match TRBD1. This CDR3 region has 18 residues. Germline V gene lookup returns CDR1 SGDLS and CDR2 YYNGEE. V shed 0 bases, J shed 8 bases, and the junction held 17 bases outside the gene matches. In DNA form, the CDR3 reads TGTGCCAGCAGCGTAGCAGGAGTGAGAAGGGGGCTGCAAGATGAGCAGTTCTTC. It yields the protein CASSVAGVRRGLQDEQFF.

This clone was counted once. The genes are TRBV5-1 and TRBJ2-5, with D maybe TRBD2 (5 bases). Looked up from germline, CDR1 is SGHRS and CDR2 is YFSETQ. V was trimmed by 4 bases and J by 1 base, leaving 14 bases between them. The CDR3 is made up of 15 amino acids. DNA of the CDR3: TGCGCCAGCAGCGCGGACTGGACTTTCCAAGAGACCCAGTACTTC. It encodes CASSADWTFQETQYF.

The CDR3 is CASSLLKLGQYF. The CDR3 region has the DNA TGTGCCAGCAGCTTATTAAAACTAGGGCAGTACTTC. This sequence joins TRBV5-8 and TRBJ2-7, with a possible D match to TRBD2 (5 bases). This CDR3 region has 12 residues. Trimming took 2 bases from V and 9 from J, leaving 12 bases between them. Germline CDR1 and CDR2: SGHTS and YDEGEE.

The count of this clone is one. V and J are TRBV19 and TRBJ2-5; unclear D gene. In germline, CDR1 is LNHDA, CDR2 SQIVND (reference sequence). The CDR3 covers 14 residues. V was clipped by 3 bases and J by 0 bases, with 8 bases between them. CDR3 region: CASSIMGNQETQYF. CDR3 nucleotide sequence: TGTGCCAGTAGTATTATGGGGAACCAAGAGACCCAGTACTTC.

This CDR3 reads CASSRPTALADTQYF. DNA of the CDR3: TGTGCCAGCAGCCGACCGACAGCCCTGGCAGATACGCAGTATTTT. This chain connects TRBV6-5 to TRBJ2-3; possible D gene TRBD1, 5 bases. The CDR3 extends over 15 amino acids. From germline, CDR1 is MNHEY and CDR2 SVGAGI. V was cut by 6 bases and J by 4 bases, with 17 bases left in between.

The chain combines TRBV2 with TRBJ2-7, with D perhaps TRBD1 (5 bases). Germline CDR1 is SNHLY and CDR2 is FYNNEI. The CDR3 totals 12 residues. Trimming took off 8 bases at V and 2 bases at J, with 10 bases between the two ends. The CDR3, as DNA: TGTGCCAGCCAGGGTACCCCCTACGAGCAGTACTTC. Protein product: CASQGTPYEQYF. The whole variable domain, filled in from reference TRBV2 and TRBJ2-7, reads EPEVTQTPSHQVTQMGQEVILRCVPISNHLYFYWYRQILGQKVEFLVSFYNNEISEKSEIFDDQFSVERPDGSNFTLKIRSTKLEDSAMYFCASQGTPYEQYFGPGTRLTVT.

This chain uses TRBV19 with TRBJ2-5; 7 nucleotides match TRBD2. The J segment lost 5 bases and the V segment lost 5 bases, leaving 11 bases of the junction unmatched. This CDR3 region has 15 residues. CDR1 is LNHDA and CDR2 is SQIVND in the germline V gene (reference sequence). The CDR3 loop reads CASSVGRARDETQYF. The CDR3 DNA follows: TGTGCCAGTAGTGTGGGGAGGGCCAGAGACGAGACCCAGTACTTC.

This chain joins TRBV14 and TRBJ2-7, with D possibly matching TRBD1 (6 bases). The V gene lost 4 bases and the J gene lost 5 bases, with 12 bases spanning the gap. From germline, CDR1 is SGHDN and CDR2 FVKESK. This CDR3 has 13 residues. CDR3 bases: TGTGCCAGCAGCCGAACGGACAGCCACGAGCAGTACTTC. This encodes CASSRTDSHEQYF.